This T cell receptor (beta chain) was recovered during a study of blood T cell repertoires in COVID-19 (dated by TCRdb to 2018 to 2021). About the investigation overall: Samples from collaborators originated in the United States, Italy and Spain and spanned both the acute and convalescent phases of COVID-19. The prospective study material was composed of cDNA or gDNA derived from T cells, B-cell-depleted T cells, or PBMCs. Subjects who had been exposed to COVID-19, were actively infected with it, or had recovered from it provided the deeply sampled blood TCRbeta repertoires that made up the dataset. The repertoires were made available in a free public database intended to serve as a resource for research on the immune response to SARS-CoV-2. Samples came from the ongoing ImmuneRACE study (first 160 participants) plus 1,254 subjects from 6 global collaborators. Sample metadata almost always included a de-identified subject ID, COVID-19 status, age in years and sex. HLA class I and class II types, where available, came from metadata supplied by the sample provider rather than from assay-based typing.

The CDR3 spans 15 residues, from the cysteine through the phenylalanine. Only the CDR3 portion is preserved as DNA: 45 bases, with reading frame beginning at the first base. V is cut by 1 base and J by 2 bases, and the space between the germline ends is 11 bases. Sequences SGHVS (CDR1) and FQNEAQ (CDR2) are obtained from the germline V gene. TCRbeta CDR3 regions were amplified from genomic DNA using the immunoSEQ Assay, a bias-controlled multiplex PCR. The paper's processing steps were these. The number of nucleated cells in each sample was estimated by amplification of reference gene primers within the assay. To quantify the absolute abundance of each unique TCRbeta CDR3 rearrangement, sequence reads were collapsed and filtered. Productive Simpson clonality was computed per sample as the square root of Simpson's diversity index over productive rearrangements. Held by TCRdb, this immuneACCESS table contains in-frame sequences only and omits some clones. Under half of the omission traces to an unresolved V gene where checked; the cause of the rest is unknown. V and J calls and clone size are as listed in that table; D and trimming were resolved from the DNA. This sample comprises about 200,000 clones, 87% of them detected only once. The ten largest account for about 6.2% of the sample.

The table lists this clone with a count of one. There is no known antigen for this receptor. The input lacks base qualities; no much larger clone sits a single base away. Another Seattle source contributed samples from volunteer blood donors who had recovered from COVID-19. Each collaborating institution followed its own protocols to collect whole blood in K2EDTA tubes. For TCRbeta analysis, collaborator samples were shipped as frozen whole blood, as isolated PBMCs, or as DNA extracted from either sample type. Results the study describes overall, beyond this receptor: How much clinical and demographic metadata was included differed by source and by participant, and the metadata was provided uncurated.

The sequencing input was peripheral blood. This receptor chain uses TRBV7-8 and TRBJ1-2; the D gene is possibly TRBD1, with 5 bases matching. The TCR sequence derives from a man aged 55 to 70 who had recovered from COVID-19. In nucleotide form, the sequence is TGTGCCAGCAGCTTAGTGGTGGCAGGGAACTATGGCTACACCTTC. This sequence encodes CASSLVVAGNYGYTF.